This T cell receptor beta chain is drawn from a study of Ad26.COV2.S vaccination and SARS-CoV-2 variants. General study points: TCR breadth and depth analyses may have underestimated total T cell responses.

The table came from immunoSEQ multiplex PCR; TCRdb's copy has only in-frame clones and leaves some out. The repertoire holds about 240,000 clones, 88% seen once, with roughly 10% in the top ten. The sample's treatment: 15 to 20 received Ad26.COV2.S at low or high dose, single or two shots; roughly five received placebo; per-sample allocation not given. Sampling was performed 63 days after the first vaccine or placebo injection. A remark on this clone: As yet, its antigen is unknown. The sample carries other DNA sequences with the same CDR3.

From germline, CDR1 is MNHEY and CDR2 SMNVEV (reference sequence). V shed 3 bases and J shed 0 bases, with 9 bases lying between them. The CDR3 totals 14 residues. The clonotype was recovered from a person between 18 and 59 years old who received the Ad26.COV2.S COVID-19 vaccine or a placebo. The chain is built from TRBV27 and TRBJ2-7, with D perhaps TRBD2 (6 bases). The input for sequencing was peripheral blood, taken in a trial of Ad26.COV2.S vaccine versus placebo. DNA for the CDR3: TGTGCCAGCAGTTTCGGAGGGAGCTCCTACGAGCAGTACTTC. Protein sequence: CASSFGGSSYEQYF.